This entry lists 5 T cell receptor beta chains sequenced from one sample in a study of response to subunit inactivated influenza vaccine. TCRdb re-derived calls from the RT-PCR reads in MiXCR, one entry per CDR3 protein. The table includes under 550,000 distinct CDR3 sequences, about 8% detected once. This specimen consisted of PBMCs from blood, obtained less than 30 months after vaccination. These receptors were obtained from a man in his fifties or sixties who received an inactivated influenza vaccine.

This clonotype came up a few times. The CDR3 sequence: CSVDGGRPGELFF. CDR3 bases: TGCAGCGTTGATGGGGGGAGGCCCGGGGAGCTGTTTTTT. V is TRBV29-1 and J is TRBJ2-2, with a weak D call TRBD2 (6 bases). Germline CDR1 is SQVTM and CDR2 is ANQGSEA. V was shortened by 3 bases and J by 6 bases, with 11 bases between the two germline ends. The CDR3 spans 13 residues.

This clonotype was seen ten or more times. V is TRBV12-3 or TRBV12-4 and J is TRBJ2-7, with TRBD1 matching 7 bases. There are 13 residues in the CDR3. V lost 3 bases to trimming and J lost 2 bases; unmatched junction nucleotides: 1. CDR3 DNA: TGTGCCAGCAGTTTTCAGGGGGCCTACGAGCAGTACTTC. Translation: CASSFQGAYEQYF.

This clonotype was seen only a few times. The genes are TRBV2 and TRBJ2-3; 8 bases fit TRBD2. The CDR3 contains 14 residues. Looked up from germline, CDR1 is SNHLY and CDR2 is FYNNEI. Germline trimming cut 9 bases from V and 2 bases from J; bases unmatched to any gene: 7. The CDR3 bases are TGTGCCAGTAACCCGGGGGGGCTCACAGATACGCAGTATTTT. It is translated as CASNPGGLTDTQYF.

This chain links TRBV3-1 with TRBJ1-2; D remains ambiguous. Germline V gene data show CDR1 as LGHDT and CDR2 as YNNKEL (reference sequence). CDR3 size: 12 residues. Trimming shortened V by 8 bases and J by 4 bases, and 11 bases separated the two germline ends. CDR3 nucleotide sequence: TGTGCCAGCTCTACACGCGCCTATGGCTACACCTTC. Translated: CASSTRAYGYTF.

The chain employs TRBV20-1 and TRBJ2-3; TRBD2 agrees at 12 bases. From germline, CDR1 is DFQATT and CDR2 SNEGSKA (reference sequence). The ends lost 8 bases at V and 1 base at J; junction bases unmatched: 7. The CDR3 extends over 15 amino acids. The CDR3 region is CSFTRLAGGTDTQYF. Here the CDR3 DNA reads TGCAGTTTTACTCGACTAGCGGGAGGCACAGATACGCAGTATTTT.